One and the same sample provided the 31 T cell receptor beta chains below, sequenced in a study of identical twins. MiXCR, run by TCRdb on the 5' RACE reads, gives a single entry per CDR3 protein. The table records about 470,000 distinct CDR3 sequences, roughly 24% of them present only once. These data were also reused for a study on T cells expressing NK-cell markers.

The sample comprised CD4+ T cells sorted from blood. Receptors originate from a young woman in good health.

This clonotype has a handful of counts. The chain combines TRBV12-3 or TRBV12-4 with TRBJ2-4, with D possibly TRBD1 on 6 matching bases. V lost 6 bases to trimming and J lost 3 bases, with 12 bases between them. The CDR3 consists of 14 residues. The CDR3 region has the DNA TGTGCCAGCAGCAACAGGGCCGGCAAAAACATTCAGTACTTC. Protein sequence: CASSNRAGKNIQYF.

A single count supports this clonotype. The chain employs TRBV20-1 and TRBJ2-4; 7 nucleotides line up with TRBD2. V trimming: 5 bases; J trimming: 5 bases; junction bases outside the gene matches: 24. Germline V gene lookup returns CDR1 DFQATT and CDR2 SNEGSKA (reference sequence). This CDR3 region has 19 residues. The CDR3: CSAPYGTIFTGPLENIQYF. The DNA for the CDR3 is TGCAGTGCTCCTTACGGGACTATATTCACCGGGCCATTAGAAAACATTCAGTACTTC.

In its sample, this clonotype was seen a few times. This chain uses TRBV20-1 with TRBJ2-7; 7 bases line up with TRBD1. Per germline, CDR1 DFQATT and CDR2 SNEGSKA (reference sequence). The CDR3 extends over 11 amino acids. J was trimmed by 7 bases and V by 7 bases; bases with no gene match: 7. Here the CDR3 reads CSGGTDGEQYF. DNA of the CDR3: TGCAGTGGAGGGACAGACGGGGAGCAGTACTTC.

The chain carries TRBV5-1 and TRBJ2-3; TRBD2 matches at 13 bases. The ends lost 4 bases at V and 2 bases at J; junction bases unmatched: 13. Germline assignment: CDR1 SGHRS and CDR2 YFSETQ. This CDR3 has 19 residues. The CDR3 loop is CASSPTSGGKRLPTDTQYF. The CDR3, as DNA: TGCGCCAGCAGCCCGACTAGCGGGGGGAAACGGCTCCCCACAGATACGCAGTATTTT.

This clonotype was seen a handful of times. The chain links TRBV5-1 to TRBJ2-1, with 8 bases fitting TRBD2. In germline, CDR1 is SGHRS, CDR2 YFSETQ. V shed 4 bases, J shed 3 bases, and the junction held 9 bases outside the gene matches. There are 16 residues in the CDR3. The CDR3: CASSPRAGAYYNEQFF. The CDR3 DNA follows: TGCGCCAGCAGCCCCAGAGCGGGAGCGTACTACAATGAGCAGTTCTTC.

The chain uses TRBV30 and TRBJ1-1; unclear D gene. Germline CDR1 GTSNPN, CDR2 SVGIG (reference sequence). The CDR3 extends over 11 amino acids. Trimming took 2 bases from V and 6 from J, leaving 7 bases between them. CDR3 in DNA: TGTGCCTGGAGTTGGCGAGCTGAAGCTTTCTTT. This gives the protein CAWSWRAEAFF.

This clonotype showed up just a few times. The chain recombines TRBV7-2 with TRBJ2-3; possibly TRBD2 for D (5 bases). CDR1 SGHTA and CDR2 FQGNSA come from the germline V gene. The germline V and J ends were trimmed by 5 bases and 2 bases, with 8 bases remaining between them. The CDR3 is 13 residues long. The CDR3, as DNA: TGTGCCAGCAGCGGGAGTACCACAGATACGCAGTATTTT. Amino acid sequence: CASSGSTTDTQYF. The full variable domain, completed using reference TRBV7-2 and TRBJ2-3, is GAGVSQSPSNKVTEKGKDVELRCDPISGHTALYWYRQSLGQGLEFLIYFQGNSAPDKSGLPSDRFSAERTGGSVSTLTIQRTQQEDSAVYLCASSGSTTDTQYFGPGTRLTVL.

This clonotype has only a few counts. V is TRBV20-1 and J is TRBJ2-1; D is unresolved. CDR1 and CDR2 (germline): DFQATT, SNEGSKA (reference sequence). This CDR3 has 12 amino acids. Trimming removed 7 bases from V and 2 bases from J, with 9 bases in between. The CDR3 loop reads CSVKGTYNEQFF. The CDR3 DNA is TGCAGTGTAAAGGGAACCTACAATGAGCAGTTCTTC.

V gene TRBV6-1 combines with J gene TRBJ2-4; possibly TRBD1 for D (6 bases). Trimming removed 5 bases from V and 6 bases from J, with 11 bases in between. The germline CDR1 and CDR2 sequences are MNHNS and SASEGT. The CDR3 contains 13 residues. CDR3 DNA: TGTGCCAGCAGTAAGGACAGCGGAAACATTCAGTACTTC. It yields the protein CASSKDSGNIQYF.

The gene calls are TRBV12-3 or TRBV12-4 and TRBJ2-5, with a possible D match to TRBD2 (5 bases). The CDR3 is made up of 15 amino acids. The V end was cut by 7 bases, the J end by 1 base, with 16 bases between. Here the CDR3 reads CASTLNRLSQETQYF. The CDR3, as DNA: TGTGCCAGCACTCTCAACAGACTAAGCCAAGAGACCCAGTACTTC.

The gene calls are TRBV21-1 and TRBJ2-1; the D call in the table, TRBD2, was not verified against the DNA. TRBV21-1 represents a pseudogene. This CDR3 is built from 16 residues. In DNA form, the CDR3 reads TGTGCCAGCAGCAGCAGAACTAGCGGGACTAACAATGAGCAGTTCTTC. Encoded protein: CASSSRTSGTNNEQFF.

The V gene is TRBV5-6, the J gene TRBJ2-1, with 9 bases that match TRBD2. V was pared by 0 bases and J by 0 bases, with 4 bases of the junction left unmatched. CDR1 and CDR2 (germline): SGHDT, YYEEEE. This CDR3 has 17 residues. The CDR3 protein is CASSLGIAGVSYNEQFF. The CDR3 DNA sequence: TGTGCCAGCAGCTTGGGGATAGCGGGAGTCTCCTACAATGAGCAGTTCTTC.

The chain's CDR3 is CAWSVRGNQPQHF. The CDR3 region has the DNA TGTGCCTGGAGTGTACGGGGCAATCAGCCCCAGCATTTT. The chain couples TRBV30 to TRBJ1-5, with D hard to call. The CDR3 extends over 13 amino acids. CDR1 is GTSNPN, CDR2 SVGIG, per germline (reference sequence). V shed 0 bases and J shed 2 bases, with 5 bases lying between them. Using reference TRBV30 and TRBJ1-5 for the parts outside the CDR3, the full variable domain is SQTIHQWPATLVQPVGSPLSLECTVEGTSNPNLYWYRQAAGRGLQLLFYSVGIGQISSEVPQNLSASRPQDRQFILSSKKLLLSDSGFYLCAWSVRGNQPQHFGDGTRLSIL.

In the case of this clonotype: One end of the junction is discordant with germline, which a read error may explain. This rearrangement joins TRBV6-5 to TRBJ1-1, with D hard to call. The germline V gene encodes CDR1 MNHEY and CDR2 SVGAGI. The CDR3 spans 13 residues. The CDR3 sequence: CASSYSVTAEAFF. DNA of the CDR3: TGTGCCAGCAGTTACTCTGTGACCGCTGAGGCTTTCTTT.

This chain links TRBV7-2 with TRBJ2-5; 7 bases agree with TRBD1. The CDR3 contains 16 residues. After removal of 5 bases from V and 5 bases from J, the junction contained 14 bases not matched to a gene. Germline V gene data show CDR1 as SGHTA and CDR2 as FQGNSA. CDR3 loop: CASSGLRRTGPETQYF. As DNA, the CDR3 is TGTGCCAGCAGCGGCCTACGACGGACAGGCCCGGAGACCCAGTACTTC.

The sample holds a few counts of this clonotype. The chain is built from TRBV7-9 and TRBJ1-4; D possibly corresponds to TRBD1 (5 bases). The V end lost 2 bases, the J end lost 7 bases, and 14 bases lay between the germline ends. The length of the CDR3 is 15 residues. Germline V gene sequence: CDR1 SEHNR, CDR2 FQNEAQ (reference sequence). This chain's CDR3 is CASSLSQGVVEKLFF. The CDR3 DNA sequence: TGTGCCAGCAGCTTAAGCCAGGGTGTCGTTGAAAAACTGTTTTTT. The complete variable domain, with remaining parts taken from reference TRBV7-9 and TRBJ1-4, reads DTGVSQNPRHKITKRGQNVTFRCDPISEHNRLYWYRQTLGQGPEFLTYFQNEAQLEKSRLLSDRFSAERPKGSFSTLEIQRTEQGDSAMYLCASSLSQGVVEKLFFGSGTQLSVL.

The rearrangement joins TRBV20-1 to TRBJ2-7, with D perhaps matching TRBD1 (5 bases). The CDR3 runs to 15 residues. CDR1 DFQATT and CDR2 SNEGSKA come from the germline V gene (reference sequence). The ends were cut back, 3 bases at V and 6 bases at J, with 21 bases in the middle. The CDR3 here is CSASSGALGNFEQYF. The CDR3 DNA reads TGCAGTGCTAGCAGTGGGGCCCTAGGTAACTTCGAGCAGTACTTC.

This chain connects TRBV20-1 to TRBJ2-7; D gene ambiguous. Trimming removed 4 bases from V and 2 bases from J, with 6 bases in between. The CDR3 consists of 11 residues. Germline V CDR1 and CDR2: DFQATT, SNEGSKA (reference sequence). The CDR3 here is CSAISTYEQYF. Written as DNA, the CDR3 is TGCAGTGCTATCAGCACCTACGAGCAGTACTTC.

The chain couples TRBV5-4 to TRBJ2-7; the D gene is possibly TRBD2 (6 bases). Germline V gene data show CDR1 as SGHNT and CDR2 as YYREEE (reference sequence). Trimming stripped 3 bases from V and 9 bases from J, with 19 bases between. The CDR3 is 14 amino acids. Here the CDR3 DNA reads TGTGCCAGCAGCTCCCAACTGGAGGGAGTTGCGCAGTACTTC. This codes for CASSSQLEGVAQYF. Using reference TRBV5-4 and TRBJ2-7 for the parts outside the CDR3, the full variable domain is ETGVTQSPTHLIKTRGQQVTLRCSSQSGHNTVSWYQQALGQGPQFIFQYYREEENGRGNFPPRFSGLQFPNYSSELNVNALELDDSALYLCASSSQLEGVAQYFGPGTRLTVT.

This chain joins TRBV20-1 and TRBJ1-3, with D hard to call. Trimming stripped 6 bases from V and 3 bases from J, with 12 bases between. The CDR3 runs 13 residues. CDR1 and CDR2 (germline): DFQATT, SNEGSKA (reference sequence). CDR3 sequence (DNA): TGCAGTGCGAAAAAGGACGGTGGAAACACCATATATTTT. It translates to CSAKKDGGNTIYF.

The V call is TRBV5-1, the J call TRBJ2-1; TRBD2 agrees at 8 bases. Looked up from germline, CDR1 is SGHRS and CDR2 is YFSETQ. The V segment lost 5 bases and the J segment 8 bases; nucleotides outside the gene matches: 12. This CDR3 is 15 amino acids long. The chain's CDR3 is CASSPDRGGLDEQFF. The CDR3 coding sequence is TGCGCCAGCAGTCCGGATCGGGGGGGCCTGGATGAGCAGTTCTTC.

V usage is TRBV4-3 and J usage is TRBJ2-1; 11 bases fit TRBD2. The V segment lost 4 bases and the J segment 9 bases; nucleotides outside the gene matches: 8. The CDR3 contains 15 residues. The V gene's germline CDR1 is LGHNA and CDR2 YSLEER. The CDR3 nucleotides read TGCGCCAGCAGCCGCCTACTAGCGGGAGAACTTGAGCAGTTCTTC. The encoded protein is CASSRLLAGELEQFF.

This chain links TRBV20-1 with TRBJ2-7; 16 positions match TRBD2. There are 15 residues in the CDR3. V gave up 3 bases and J gave up 2 bases; unmatched junction bases: 1. Germline assignment: CDR1 DFQATT and CDR2 SNEGSKA (reference sequence). CDR3 DNA: TGCAGTGCTAGTGGGACTAGCGGGAGGGCCTACGAGCAGTACTTC. Encoded protein: CSASGTSGRAYEQYF.

This chain links TRBV30 with TRBJ2-7, with D perhaps matching TRBD2 (6 bases). This CDR3 spans 15 amino acids. The V end was cut by 0 bases, the J end by 3 bases, with 15 bases between. Germline V CDR1 and CDR2: GTSNPN, SVGIG (reference sequence). The CDR3 loop is CAWSVGLAPNYEQYF. Written as DNA, the CDR3 is TGTGCCTGGAGTGTAGGGCTAGCGCCGAACTACGAGCAGTACTTC.

The J gene is TRBJ2-1, the V gene TRBV29-1; D could derive from TRBD1 or TRBD2 (5 bases each). The CDR3 is 14 residues long. V was trimmed by 3 bases and J by 8 bases, leaving 17 bases between them. Germline V lookup: CDR1 SQVTM, CDR2 ANQGSEA. The CDR3 DNA follows: TGCAGCGTTGATGGGGCAGGGCGAGGGGATGAGCAGTTCTTC. It encodes CSVDGAGRGDEQFF.

The chain couples TRBV2 to TRBJ2-5; possible D gene TRBD1, 5 bases. The CDR3 totals 14 residues. Germline V lookup: CDR1 SNHLY, CDR2 FYNNEI. The V gene lost 4 bases and the J gene lost 2 bases, with 11 bases spanning the gap. CDR3 nucleotides: TGTGCCAGCAGTGGTTGGGGCCCGCAAGAGACCCAGTACTTC. Translation gives CASSGWGPQETQYF.

Here the CDR3 reads CAISESGTNEKLFF. The DNA of the CDR3 is TGTGCCATCAGTGAGTCGGGAACTAATGAAAAACTGTTTTTT. V and J are TRBV10-3 and TRBJ1-4; D is undetermined. The CDR3 is made up of 14 amino acids. V lost 0 bases to trimming and J lost 1 base, with 3 bases between them. Germline loops: CDR1 ENHRY, CDR2 SYGVKD.

As DNA, the CDR3 is TGTGCCAGCAGCCTTTTGGGACAGGGTTACTCACCCCTCCACTTT. It codes for CASSLLGQGYSPLHF. The V gene is TRBV7-2, the J gene TRBJ1-6; 9 nucleotides line up with TRBD1. The CDR3 consists of 15 residues. The ends lost 5 bases at V and 10 bases at J; junction bases unmatched: 9. Germline V CDR1 and CDR2: SGHTA, FQGNSA.

The chain has TRBV27 and TRBJ2-7, with D perhaps TRBD1 (7 bases). V lost 0 bases and J lost 4, with 13 bases in between. Germline V gene data show CDR1 as MNHEY and CDR2 as SMNVEV (reference sequence). CDR3 length: 15 residues. The DNA of the CDR3 is TGTGCCAGCAGTTTATCGGGGGCAGGGGGGTACGAGCAGTACTTC. Translation gives CASSLSGAGGYEQYF.

Notes on this clonotype: Since no conserved phenylalanine or tryptophan closes the CDR3, a read error is the likely cause. The chain has TRBV29-1 and TRBJ2-1; TRBD2 might be the D (5 bases). CDR3 length: 13 amino acids. V was clipped by 4 bases and J by 6 bases, with 13 bases between them. Germline V gives CDR1 SQVTM, CDR2 ANQGSEA. In nucleotides, the CDR3 is TGCAGCGTTGTGCCTAGTCGGGGCAATGAGCAGTTCTAC. As protein: CSVVPSRGNEQFY.

The chain links TRBV7-2 to TRBJ2-7; maybe TRBD1 (6 bases). The CDR3 consists of 15 residues. Per the germline V gene, CDR1 is SGHTA and CDR2 is FQGNSA. Trimming shortened V by 3 bases and J by 3 bases, and 15 bases separated the two germline ends. CDR3 amino acids: CASSFRLFRGYEQYF. CDR3 bases: TGTGCCAGCAGCTTCCGACTCTTCAGGGGCTACGAGCAGTACTTC.